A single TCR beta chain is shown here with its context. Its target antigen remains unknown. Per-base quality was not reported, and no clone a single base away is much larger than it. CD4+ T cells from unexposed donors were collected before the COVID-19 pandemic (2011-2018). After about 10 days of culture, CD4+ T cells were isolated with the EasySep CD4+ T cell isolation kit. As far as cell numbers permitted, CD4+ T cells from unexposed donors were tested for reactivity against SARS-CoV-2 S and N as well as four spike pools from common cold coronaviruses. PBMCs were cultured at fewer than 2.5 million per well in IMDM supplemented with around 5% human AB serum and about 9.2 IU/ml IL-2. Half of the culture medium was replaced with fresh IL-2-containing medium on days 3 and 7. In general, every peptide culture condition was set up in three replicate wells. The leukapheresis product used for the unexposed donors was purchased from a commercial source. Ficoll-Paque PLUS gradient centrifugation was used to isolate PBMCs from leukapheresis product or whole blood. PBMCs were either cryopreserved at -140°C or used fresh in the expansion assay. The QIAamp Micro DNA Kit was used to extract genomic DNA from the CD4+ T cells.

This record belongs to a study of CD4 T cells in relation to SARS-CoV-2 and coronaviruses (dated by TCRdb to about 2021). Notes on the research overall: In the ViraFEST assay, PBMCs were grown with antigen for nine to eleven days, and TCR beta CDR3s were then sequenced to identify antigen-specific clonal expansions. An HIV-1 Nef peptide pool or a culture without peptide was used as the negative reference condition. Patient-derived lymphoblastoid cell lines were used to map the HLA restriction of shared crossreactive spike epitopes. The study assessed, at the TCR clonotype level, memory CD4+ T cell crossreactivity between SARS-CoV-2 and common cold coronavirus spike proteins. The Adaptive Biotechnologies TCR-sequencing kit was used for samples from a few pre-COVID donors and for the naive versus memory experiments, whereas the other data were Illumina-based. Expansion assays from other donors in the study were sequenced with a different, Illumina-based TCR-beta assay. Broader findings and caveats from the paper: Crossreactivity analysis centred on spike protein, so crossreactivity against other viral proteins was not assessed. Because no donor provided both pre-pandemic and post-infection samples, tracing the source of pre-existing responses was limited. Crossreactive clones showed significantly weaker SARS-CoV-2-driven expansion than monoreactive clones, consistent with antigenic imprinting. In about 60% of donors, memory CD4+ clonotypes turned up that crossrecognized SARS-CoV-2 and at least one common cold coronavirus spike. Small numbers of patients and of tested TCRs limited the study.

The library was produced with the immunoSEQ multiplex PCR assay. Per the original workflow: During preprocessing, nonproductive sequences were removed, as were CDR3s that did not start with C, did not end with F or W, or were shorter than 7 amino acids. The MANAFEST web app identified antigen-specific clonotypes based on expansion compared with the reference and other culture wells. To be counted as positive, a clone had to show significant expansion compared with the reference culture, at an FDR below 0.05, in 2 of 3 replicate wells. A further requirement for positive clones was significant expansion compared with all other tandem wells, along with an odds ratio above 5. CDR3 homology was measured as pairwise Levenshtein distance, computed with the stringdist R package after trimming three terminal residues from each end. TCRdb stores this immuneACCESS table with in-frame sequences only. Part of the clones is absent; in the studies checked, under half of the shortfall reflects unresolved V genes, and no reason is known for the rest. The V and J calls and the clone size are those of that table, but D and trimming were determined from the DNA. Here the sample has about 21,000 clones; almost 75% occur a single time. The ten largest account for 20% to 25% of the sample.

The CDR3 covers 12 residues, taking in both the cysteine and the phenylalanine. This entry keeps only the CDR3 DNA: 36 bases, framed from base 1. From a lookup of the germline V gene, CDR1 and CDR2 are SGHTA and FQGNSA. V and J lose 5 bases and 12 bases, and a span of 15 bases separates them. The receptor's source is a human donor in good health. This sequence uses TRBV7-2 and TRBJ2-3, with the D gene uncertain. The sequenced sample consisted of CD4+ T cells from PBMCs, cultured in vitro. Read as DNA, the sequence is TGTGCCAGCAGCCGCGAACTCGAAAGCCAGTATTTT. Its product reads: CASSRELESQYF.